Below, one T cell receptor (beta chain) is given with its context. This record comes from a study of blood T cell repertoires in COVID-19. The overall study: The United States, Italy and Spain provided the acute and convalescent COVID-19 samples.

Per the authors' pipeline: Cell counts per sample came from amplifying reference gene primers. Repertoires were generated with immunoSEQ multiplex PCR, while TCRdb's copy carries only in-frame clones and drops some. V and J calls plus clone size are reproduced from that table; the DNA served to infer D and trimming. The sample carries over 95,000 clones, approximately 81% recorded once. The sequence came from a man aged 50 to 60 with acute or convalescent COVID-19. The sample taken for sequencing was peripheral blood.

CDR3 amino acids: CASSQASSTEAFF. The CDR3, as DNA: TGCGCCAGCAGCCAAGCTTCCTCCACTGAAGCTTTCTTT. The chain combines TRBV4-1 with TRBJ1-1; D gene ambiguous. The ends were cut back, 1 base at V and 4 bases at J, with 7 bases in the middle. Germline V gene sequence: CDR1 MGHRA, CDR2 YSYEKL. The CDR3 consists of 13 residues.